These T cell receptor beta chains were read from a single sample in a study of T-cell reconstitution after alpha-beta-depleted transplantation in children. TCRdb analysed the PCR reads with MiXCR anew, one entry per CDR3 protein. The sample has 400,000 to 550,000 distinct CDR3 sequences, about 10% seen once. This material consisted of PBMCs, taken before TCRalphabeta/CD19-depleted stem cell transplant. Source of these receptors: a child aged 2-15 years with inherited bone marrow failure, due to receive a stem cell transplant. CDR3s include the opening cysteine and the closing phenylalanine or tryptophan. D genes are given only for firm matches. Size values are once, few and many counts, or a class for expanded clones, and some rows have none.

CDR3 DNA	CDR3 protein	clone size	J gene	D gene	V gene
TGCGCCAGCAGCCAAGATCGGTCGACAGCTTTGAACTATGGCTACACCTTC	CASSQDRSTALNYGYTF	many	TRBJ1-2	-	TRBV4-3
TGTGCCAGCAGTTCTTATGGCTCTAGCGGGAGCCCTAGCGGGACGCAGTATTTT	CASSSYGSSGSPSGTQYF	-	TRBJ2-3	TRBD2	TRBV28
TGCGCCAGCAGCCCGCCGGCGGGGAGCAGTGAGCAGTACTTC	CASSPPAGSSEQYF	many	TRBJ2-7	-	TRBV5-1
TGTGCCAGCAGCTTTTGGGACAGCACTAGGGTCTATGGCTACACCTTC	CASSFWDSTRVYGYTF	few	TRBJ1-2	TRBD1	TRBV5-4
TGTGCCACCCTGTCGGTTTTAGGATCAAATACGCAGTATTTT	CATLSVLGSNTQYF	-	TRBJ2-3	-	TRBV10-3
TGTGCCAGCAGGGGACTAGCGGGAGGCTTCTCCTACAATGAGCAGTTCTTC	CASRGLAGGFSYNEQFF	many	TRBJ2-1	TRBD2	TRBV11-2
TGTGCCAGCGATGGACAGTCGAAAACCGGGGAGCTGTTTTTT	CASDGQSKTGELFF	many	TRBJ2-2	-	TRBV7-2
TGTGCCAGCAGCTTAGAGGGCAGGGGCTCTGGCTACACCTTC	CASSLEGRGSGYTF	many	TRBJ1-2	-	TRBV7-9
TGCGCCAGCAGCGACGGACAGGGGGGCTACACCTTC	CASSDGQGGYTF	many	TRBJ1-2	TRBD1	TRBV5-1
TGTGCCAGCGGACGGGCAGATACGCAGTATTTT	CASGRADTQYF	few	TRBJ2-3	-	TRBV27